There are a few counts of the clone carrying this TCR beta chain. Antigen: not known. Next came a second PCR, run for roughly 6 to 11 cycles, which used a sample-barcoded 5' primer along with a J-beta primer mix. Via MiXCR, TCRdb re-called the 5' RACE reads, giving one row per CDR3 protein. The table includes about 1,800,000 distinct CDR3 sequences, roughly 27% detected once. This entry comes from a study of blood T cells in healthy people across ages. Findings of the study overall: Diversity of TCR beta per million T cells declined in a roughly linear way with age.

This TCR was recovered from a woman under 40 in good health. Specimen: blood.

CDR3 nucleotide sequence: TGTGCCAGTCCGGGACTAGGACCCAATGAGCAGTTCTTC. This codes for CASPGLGPNEQFF. This chain links TRBV7-9 with TRBJ2-1; 8 bases agree with TRBD2. V lost 9 bases and J lost 6; bases outside the gene matches: 7. The germline V gene encodes CDR1 SEHNR and CDR2 FQNEAQ (reference sequence). The CDR3 is made up of 13 amino acids.